This T cell receptor (beta chain) was captured by sequencing in a study of OX40 agonist ivuxolimab in advanced cancers. Whole-study context: Ivuxolimab is a fully human IgG2 antibody that activates OX40 (CD134). General observations from the study: Doses of 0.1 to 3.0 mg/kg were accompanied by clonal expansion of CD4+ and CD8+ blood T cells by week 6. Some nonresponders likewise displayed low normalized T-cell clonal expansion.

Worth noting for this clone: The antigen is undetermined.

At baseline, cycle 4 day 1, and cycle 7 day 1, blood was sampled. Germline CDR1 and CDR2: SEHNR and FQNEAQ (reference sequence). The CDR3 is 14 amino acids. Trimming removed 0 bases from V and 4 bases from J, with 7 bases in between. Assay: immunoSEQ multiplex PCR; the TCRdb copy retains only in-frame clones and omits some. Of approximately 69,000 clones detected, approximately 91% appear once; the ten largest clones hold 0.25% to 0.3%. The sample in question was CD4+ or CD8+ T cells sorted from blood, obtained in a trial of the OX40 agonist ivuxolimab. The source of this sequence is an adult with an advanced solid tumor such as melanoma, head and neck, liver or kidney cancer. V usage is TRBV7-9 and J usage is TRBJ1-5, with D possibly matching TRBD1 (5 bases). The DNA of the CDR3 is TGTGCCAGCAGCTTAGCGTGGGGGAATCAGCCCCAGCATTTT. Protein sequence: CASSLAWGNQPQHF.